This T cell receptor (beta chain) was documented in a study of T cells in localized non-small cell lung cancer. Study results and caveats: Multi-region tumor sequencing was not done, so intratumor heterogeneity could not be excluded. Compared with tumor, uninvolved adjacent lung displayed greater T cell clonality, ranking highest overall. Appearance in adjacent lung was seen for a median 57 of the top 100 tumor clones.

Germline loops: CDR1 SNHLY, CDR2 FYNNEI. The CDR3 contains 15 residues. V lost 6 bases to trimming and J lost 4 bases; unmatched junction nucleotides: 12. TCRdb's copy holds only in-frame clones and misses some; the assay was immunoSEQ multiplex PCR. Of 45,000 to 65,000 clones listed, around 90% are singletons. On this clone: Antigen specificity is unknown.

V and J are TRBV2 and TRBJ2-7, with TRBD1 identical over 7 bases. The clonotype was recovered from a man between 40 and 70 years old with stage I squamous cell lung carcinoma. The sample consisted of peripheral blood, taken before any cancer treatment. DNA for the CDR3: TGTGCCAGCAGGAGCCACCGGGACAGAATTTACGAGCAGTACTTC. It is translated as CASRSHRDRIYEQYF. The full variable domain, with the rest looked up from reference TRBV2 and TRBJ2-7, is EPEVTQTPSHQVTQMGQEVILRCVPISNHLYFYWYRQILGQKVEFLVSFYNNEISEKSEIFDDQFSVERPDGSNFTLKIRSTKLEDSAMYFCASRSHRDRIYEQYFGPGTRLTVT.